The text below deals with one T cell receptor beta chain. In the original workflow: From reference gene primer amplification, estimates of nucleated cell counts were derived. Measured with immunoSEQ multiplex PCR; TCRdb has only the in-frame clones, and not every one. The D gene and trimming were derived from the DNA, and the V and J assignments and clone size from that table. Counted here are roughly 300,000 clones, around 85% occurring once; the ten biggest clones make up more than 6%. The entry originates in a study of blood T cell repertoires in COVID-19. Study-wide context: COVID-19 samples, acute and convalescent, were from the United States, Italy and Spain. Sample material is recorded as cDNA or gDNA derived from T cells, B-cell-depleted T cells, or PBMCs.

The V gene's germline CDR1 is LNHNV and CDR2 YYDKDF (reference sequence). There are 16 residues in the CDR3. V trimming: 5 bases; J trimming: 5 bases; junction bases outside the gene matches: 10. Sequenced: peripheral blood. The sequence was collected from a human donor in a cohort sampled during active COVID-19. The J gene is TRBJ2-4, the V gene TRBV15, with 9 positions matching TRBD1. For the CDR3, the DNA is TGTGCCACCAGCCGTTACACAGGGGGCGATGAAAACATTCAGTACTTC. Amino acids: CATSRYTGGDENIQYF.